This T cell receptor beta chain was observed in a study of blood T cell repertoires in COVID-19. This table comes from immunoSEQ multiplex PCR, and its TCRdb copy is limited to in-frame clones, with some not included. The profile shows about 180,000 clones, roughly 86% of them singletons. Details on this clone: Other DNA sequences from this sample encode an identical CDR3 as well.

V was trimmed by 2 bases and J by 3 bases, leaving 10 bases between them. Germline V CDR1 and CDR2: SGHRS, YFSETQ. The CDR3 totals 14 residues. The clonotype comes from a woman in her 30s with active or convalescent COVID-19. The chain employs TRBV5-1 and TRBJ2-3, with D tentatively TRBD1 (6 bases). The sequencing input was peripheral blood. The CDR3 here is CASSLGGSTDTQYF. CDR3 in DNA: TGCGCCAGCAGCTTAGGGGGTTCTACAGATACGCAGTATTTT.